These 32 T cell receptor beta chains were sequenced from one sample in a study of cytomegalovirus exposure and HLA in healthy donors. Both 60 Vbeta primers and 13 Jbeta primers went into the PCR. TCRdb's copy holds only in-frame clones and misses some; the assay was immunoSEQ multiplex PCR. The repertoire includes 100,000 to 150,000 clones, roughly 83% of them detected once, and 1% to 1.5% sits in the top ten. Sequencing was performed on PBMCs. All receptors come from a girl aged 2 to 10 in good health and CMV-seronegative.

This clone was seen a handful of times. V gene TRBV6-6 combines with J gene TRBJ1-1, with 9 bases that match TRBD1. Germline CDR1 is MNHNY and CDR2 is SVGAGI (reference sequence). CDR3 length equals 15 residues. V lost 6 bases and J lost 7; bases outside the gene matches: 12. CDR3 nucleotide sequence: TGTGCCAGCAGCCAACCCTTGGACAGGGGTGGTGAAGCTTTCTTT. Translating it yields CASSQPLDRGGEAFF.

The chain carries TRBV29-1 and TRBJ1-2, with 9 bases fitting TRBD1. The junction had 3 bases not matched to a gene; V was cut back by 1 base and J by 6 bases. CDR1 and CDR2 (germline): SQVTM, ANQGSEA. The CDR3 is 13 residues long. CDR3 residues: CSVEAGQGNGYTF. The DNA for the CDR3 is TGCAGCGTTGAAGCCGGACAGGGGAATGGCTACACCTTC. Together with reference TRBV29-1 and TRBJ1-2, the CDR3 gives the full variable domain: SAVISQKPSRDICQRGTSLTIQCQVDSQVTMMFWYRQQPGQSLTLIATANQGSEATYESGFVIDKFPISRPNLTFSTLTVSNMSPEDSSIYLCSVEAGQGNGYTFGSGTRLTVV.

This chain connects TRBV6-5 to TRBJ2-7; 7 bases map to TRBD1. Trimming cost V 6 bases and J 2 bases; bases outside gene matches: 10. The CDR3 runs to 15 residues. The germline gives CDR1 MNHEY, CDR2 SVGAGI. The CDR3 sequence is CASRRDSQGAYEQYF. The CDR3 DNA follows: TGTGCCAGCAGACGGGACAGTCAAGGGGCCTACGAGCAGTACTTC.

The rearrangement joins TRBV19 to TRBJ1-2, with D possibly TRBD1 on 5 matching bases. Germline-derived CDR1 and CDR2 are LNHDA and SQIVND (reference sequence). The V gene lost 2 bases and the J gene lost 8 bases, with 9 bases spanning the gap. The CDR3 totals 12 residues. The CDR3: CASSIKGVGYTF. The CDR3 nucleotides are TGTGCCAGTAGTATAAAAGGGGTCGGCTACACCTTC.

The chain recombines TRBV25-1 with TRBJ1-4; 8 nucleotides line up with TRBD1. The V segment lost 3 bases and the J segment 8 bases; nucleotides outside the gene matches: 8. The germline V gene has CDR1 MGHDK and CDR2 SYGVNS. The CDR3 runs to 15 residues. The CDR3 region has the DNA TGTGCCAGCAGTGAGCAGGGGGCTTATCAGGAAAAACTGTTTTTT. Protein sequence: CASSEQGAYQEKLFF.

The chain is built from TRBV28 and TRBJ2-3; 8 bases are shared with TRBD2. This CDR3 spans 14 amino acids. V was pared by 9 bases and J by 1 base, with 6 bases of the junction left unmatched. Germline assignment: CDR1 MDHEN and CDR2 SYDVKM. The CDR3 sequence: CASTEGLGTDTQYF. The CDR3 DNA is TGTGCCAGTACAGAGGGACTAGGCACAGATACGCAGTATTTT.

V usage is TRBV27 and J usage is TRBJ2-7; possibly TRBD1 for D (6 bases). From germline, CDR1 is MNHEY and CDR2 SMNVEV (reference sequence). The CDR3 sequence is 13 residues long. Trimming pared 0 bases from V and 4 bases from J, leaving 7 bases between. The DNA of the CDR3 is TGTGCCAGCAGTTTATCGACAGGATACGAGCAGTACTTC. Translating it yields CASSLSTGYEQYF.

The rearrangement links TRBV27 to TRBJ2-3; D gene ambiguous. Trimming removed 0 bases from V and 0 bases from J, with 4 bases in between. The CDR3 has 14 residues. Germline V gene lookup returns CDR1 MNHEY and CDR2 SMNVEV (reference sequence). This CDR3 reads CASSLSSSTDTQYF. DNA of the CDR3: TGTGCCAGCAGTTTATCTTCGAGCACAGATACGCAGTATTTT.

This rearrangement joins TRBV7-3 to TRBJ2-1; possible D gene TRBD2, 5 bases. V was clipped by 2 bases and J by 7 bases, with 9 bases between them. The CDR3 extends over 13 amino acids. Per the germline V gene, CDR1 is SGHTA and CDR2 is FQGTGA. CDR3 loop: CASSLGGSNEQFF. In nucleotides, the CDR3 is TGTGCCAGCAGCTTAGGCGGGTCGAATGAGCAGTTCTTC.

This clone appeared a few times. The chain couples TRBV9 to TRBJ1-2; unclear D gene. Germline V gives CDR1 SGDLS, CDR2 YYNGEE. Trimming shortened V by 0 bases and J by 3 bases, and 9 bases separated the two germline ends. There are 14 residues in the CDR3. CDR3 bases: TGTGCCAGCAGCGTAGATCAGGCGTACTATGGCTACACCTTC. It encodes CASSVDQAYYGYTF.

This clone was counted only a few times. The chain's CDR3 is CASSLGGYNEQFF. The CDR3 DNA is TGTGCCAGCAGCTTGGGGGGGTACAATGAGCAGTTCTTC. The chain is built from TRBV11-1 and TRBJ2-1; 7 bases map to TRBD2. In germline, CDR1 is SGHAT, CDR2 FQDESV (reference sequence). V was pared by 3 bases and J by 4 bases, with 0 bases of the junction left unmatched. The CDR3 extends over 13 amino acids.

The chain couples TRBV27 to TRBJ1-2; D gene ambiguous. From germline, CDR1 is MNHEY and CDR2 SMNVEV (reference sequence). The CDR3 length is 15 residues. The V gene lost 3 bases and the J gene lost 4 bases, with 15 bases spanning the gap. The CDR3 DNA is TGTGCCAGCAGTTTTTCGGGAGGGAGTTTCTATGGCTACACCTTC. Its protein product is CASSFSGGSFYGYTF.

Only a few counts were recorded for this clone. The chain combines TRBV6-1 with TRBJ1-2, with TRBD1 as a possible D gene (5 bases). This CDR3 is built from 15 residues. With 5 bases removed from V and 4 bases from J, the gap between germline ends came to 17 bases. Germline CDR1 MNHNS, CDR2 SASEGT. The CDR3: CASSPLDSSFYGYTF. The CDR3 DNA sequence: TGTGCCAGCAGTCCATTAGACAGTAGTTTCTATGGCTACACCTTC.

CDR3 in DNA: TGTGCCAGCAGCTTAGTCCCGGGGGAGGGCGAGCAGTACTTC. This translates into CASSLVPGEGEQYF. The J gene is TRBJ2-7, the V gene TRBV7-3, with TRBD2 matching over 7 bases. V was pared by 2 bases and J by 6 bases, with 7 bases of the junction left unmatched. The CDR3 extends over 14 amino acids. Looked up from germline, CDR1 is SGHTA and CDR2 is FQGTGA.

V usage is TRBV2 and J usage is TRBJ2-5; D is possibly TRBD2 (6 bases). V was pared by 4 bases and J by 10 bases, with 19 bases between. This CDR3 is built from 14 residues. Per the germline V gene, CDR1 is SNHLY and CDR2 is FYNNEI. The CDR3 nucleotides are TGTGCCAGCAGTGGCCAGGGAGATAGGCGGGACCAGTACTTC. Its protein is CASSGQGDRRDQYF.

This clone was found once. For the CDR3, the DNA is TGTGCCAGCACCACCGCAGGGATATCCTATGGCTACACCTTC. Translating gives CASTTAGISYGYTF. The genes are TRBV11-1 and TRBJ1-2; tentative D call: TRBD1 (5 bases). The germline V gene encodes CDR1 SGHAT and CDR2 FQDESV (reference sequence). The CDR3 extends over 14 amino acids. Trimming shortened V by 7 bases and J by 4 bases, and 16 bases separated the two germline ends.

This chain connects TRBV19 to TRBJ2-3, with 12 bases lining up with TRBD2. This CDR3 contains 16 residues. Germline loops: CDR1 LNHDA, CDR2 SQIVND (reference sequence). J gave up 2 bases and V 6 bases, and 6 bases lay outside the gene matches. The chain's CDR3 is CASRQTSGSVTDTQYF. In DNA, the CDR3 is TGTGCCAGTAGACAGACTAGCGGGAGTGTCACAGATACGCAGTATTTT.

The rearrangement joins TRBV6-1 to TRBJ2-1, with TRBD2 matching 15 bases. The germline V gene encodes CDR1 MNHNS and CDR2 SASEGT. This CDR3 has 14 amino acids. With V trimmed by 4 bases and J by 9 bases, 1 base remained unmatched. CDR3 sequence: CASSGTSGGAEQFF. The CDR3 region has the DNA TGTGCCAGCAGTGGGACTAGCGGGGGGGCTGAGCAGTTCTTC.

V and J are TRBV27 and TRBJ2-3, with a possible D match to TRBD1 (5 bases). Germline CDR1 is MNHEY and CDR2 is SMNVEV (reference sequence). Trimming shortened V by 6 bases and J by 4 bases, and 8 bases separated the two germline ends. The CDR3 is made up of 12 amino acids. This CDR3 reads CASSEGADTQYF. CDR3 in DNA: TGTGCCAGCAGCGAAGGGGCAGATACGCAGTATTTT.

The chain joins TRBV29-1 to TRBJ2-5; the D gene is possibly TRBD2 (5 bases). With the DNA end fitting TRBJ2-7 better, the J assignment may be wrong. The germline V gene has CDR1 SQVTM and CDR2 ANQGSEA. The CDR3 runs 12 residues. The CDR3 region is CSVTRRRYEQYF. The CDR3 bases are TGCAGCGTGACGAGGAGGCGGTACGAGCAGTACTTC.

The chain carries TRBV7-6 and TRBJ2-3, with TRBD2 matching over 12 bases. The CDR3 sequence is 19 residues long. V trimming: 3 bases; J trimming: 1 base; junction bases outside the gene matches: 11. Looked up from germline, CDR1 is SGHVS and CDR2 is FNYEAQ. CDR3 sequence: CASSFPGTSGPGGTDTQYF. In DNA, the CDR3 is TGTGCCAGCAGCTTCCCCGGGACTAGCGGGCCCGGCGGCACAGATACGCAGTATTTT.

This chain links TRBV30 with TRBJ2-4; perhaps TRBD2 as D (6 bases). The germline V gene has CDR1 GTSNPN and CDR2 SVGIG (reference sequence). Trimming cost V 5 bases and J 1 base, with 15 bases left between them. This CDR3 spans 15 amino acids. The CDR3 nucleotides read TGTGCCTGGCACATTGCGGGGTCTGCCAAAAACATTCAGTACTTC. This encodes CAWHIAGSAKNIQYF.

The rearrangement joins TRBV5-4 to TRBJ2-2; tentatively, D is TRBD1 (7 bases). Trimming removed 4 bases at V and 4 bases at J, with 17 bases between. This CDR3 region has 16 residues. CDR1 SGHNT and CDR2 YYREEE come from the germline V gene (reference sequence). CDR3 nucleotides: TGTGCCAGCAGCCAGGGGGGTCTAGCGATCACCGGGGAGCTGTTTTTT. It translates to CASSQGGLAITGELFF.

This chain uses TRBV30 with TRBJ2-1; 11 nucleotides align to TRBD2. The germline V gene has CDR1 GTSNPN and CDR2 SVGIG (reference sequence). The junction had 6 bases not matched to a gene; V was cut back by 8 bases and J by 6 bases. The CDR3 extends over 13 amino acids. The chain's CDR3 is CASTSGSVNEQFF. In nucleotides, the CDR3 is TGTGCCAGCACTAGCGGGAGCGTCAATGAGCAGTTCTTC.

This chain joins TRBV19 and TRBJ2-1, with 8 positions matching TRBD2. The CDR3 consists of 13 residues. V gave up 9 bases and J gave up 1 base; unmatched junction bases: 2. Germline values: CDR1 LNHDA, CDR2 SQIVND (reference sequence). The CDR3 protein is CASSGGSYNEQFF. The CDR3 bases are TGTGCCAGCTCGGGGGGGTCCTACAATGAGCAGTTCTTC.

The chain links TRBV28 to TRBJ1-2, with D perhaps TRBD1 (5 bases). The CDR3 extends over 13 amino acids. CDR1 and CDR2 from the germline V gene are MDHEN and SYDVKM. The V end lost 4 bases, the J end lost 4 bases, and 10 bases lay between the germline ends. The CDR3: CASSSAGVYGYTF. CDR3 DNA: TGTGCCAGCAGTTCCGCGGGGGTCTATGGCTACACCTTC.

This clone has a single count. The J gene is TRBJ1-4, the V gene TRBV2; D gene ambiguous. This CDR3 region has 17 residues. The germline V and J ends were trimmed by 7 bases and 1 base, with 19 bases remaining between them. Germline values: CDR1 SNHLY, CDR2 FYNNEI. CDR3 loop: CASTPRGEFGTNEKLFF. The CDR3 DNA reads TGTGCCAGCACCCCCCGAGGAGAGTTTGGAACTAATGAAAAACTGTTTTTT. Supplemented by reference TRBV2 and TRBJ1-4, the full variable domain reads EPEVTQTPSHQVTQMGQEVILRCVPISNHLYFYWYRQILGQKVEFLVSFYNNEISEKSEIFDDQFSVERPDGSNFTLKIRSTKLEDSAMYFCASTPRGEFGTNEKLFFGSGTQLSVL.

This chain connects TRBV6-5 to TRBJ2-1, with D perhaps TRBD2 (6 bases). CDR1 is MNHEY and CDR2 is SVGAGI in the germline V gene. This CDR3 has 16 amino acids. V was cut by 4 bases and J by 6 bases, with 19 bases left in between. Written as DNA, the CDR3 is TGTGCCAGCAGTTTCGCTCGGGCGGGGTCTGGCAATGAGCAGTTCTTC. It codes for CASSFARAGSGNEQFF.

The gene calls are TRBV18 and TRBJ2-1; 10 bases line up with TRBD2. In germline, CDR1 is KGHSH, CDR2 LQKENI. The CDR3 runs to 17 residues. The trim removed 5 bases at V and 3 bases at J, leaving 10 bases unmatched. CDR3 nucleotide sequence: TGTGCCAGCTCATCTGGATTAGCGGGAGGTATCTACAATGAGCAGTTCTTC. It codes for CASSSGLAGGIYNEQFF. The whole variable domain, remainder taken from reference TRBV18 and TRBJ2-1, is NAGVMQNPRHLVRRRGQEARLRCSPMKGHSHVYWYRQLPEEGLKFMVYLQKENIIDESGMPKERFSAEFPKEGPSILRIQQVVRGDSAAYFCASSSGLAGGIYNEQFFGPGTRLTVL.

The chain has TRBV11-3 and TRBJ1-5; maybe TRBD1 (5 bases). Trimming took 6 bases from V and 4 from J, leaving 10 bases between them. CDR3 length: 13 amino acids. Germline V CDR1 and CDR2: SGHNT, YENEEA. The CDR3 DNA is TGTGCCAGCAGGGGGGAGGGGAATCAGCCCCAGCATTTT. Encoded protein: CASRGEGNQPQHF.

The chain has TRBV25-1 and TRBJ2-3; D possibly corresponds to TRBD2 (5 bases). Germline loops: CDR1 MGHDK, CDR2 SYGVNS. The V and J ends lost 4 bases and 0 bases respectively, with 8 bases between them. This CDR3 region has 14 residues. CDR3 nucleotide sequence: TGTGCCAGCAGTGTCACGGGGAGCACAGATACGCAGTATTTT. Translating it yields CASSVTGSTDTQYF.

Turning to this clone: The junction and the germline gene differ at one end; a read error may be behind it. The V call is TRBV7-9, the J call TRBJ2-4; TRBD1 is a possible D gene (5 bases). The length of the CDR3 is 12 residues. Germline lookup yields CDR1 SEHNR and CDR2 FQNEAQ (reference sequence). The CDR3 DNA follows: TGTGCCAGCAGCTTAGGGTCGGCAGGGATACACTTC. Protein: CASSLGSAGIHF.